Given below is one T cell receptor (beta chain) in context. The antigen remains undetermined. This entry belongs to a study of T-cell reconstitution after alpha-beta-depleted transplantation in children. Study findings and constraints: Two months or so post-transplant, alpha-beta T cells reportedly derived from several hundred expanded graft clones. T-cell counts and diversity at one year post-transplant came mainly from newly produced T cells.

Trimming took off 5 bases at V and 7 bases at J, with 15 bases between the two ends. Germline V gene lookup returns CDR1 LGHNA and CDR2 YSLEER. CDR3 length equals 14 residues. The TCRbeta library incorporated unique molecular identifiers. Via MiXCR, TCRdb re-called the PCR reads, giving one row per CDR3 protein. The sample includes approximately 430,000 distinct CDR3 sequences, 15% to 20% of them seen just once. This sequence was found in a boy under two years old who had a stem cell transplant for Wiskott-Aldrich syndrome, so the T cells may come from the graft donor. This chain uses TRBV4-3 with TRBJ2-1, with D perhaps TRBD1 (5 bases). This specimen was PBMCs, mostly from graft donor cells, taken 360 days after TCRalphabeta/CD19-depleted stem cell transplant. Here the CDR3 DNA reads TGCGCCAGCAGCGCCCCCAACAGGCTGAATGAGCAGTTCTTC. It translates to CASSAPNRLNEQFF.